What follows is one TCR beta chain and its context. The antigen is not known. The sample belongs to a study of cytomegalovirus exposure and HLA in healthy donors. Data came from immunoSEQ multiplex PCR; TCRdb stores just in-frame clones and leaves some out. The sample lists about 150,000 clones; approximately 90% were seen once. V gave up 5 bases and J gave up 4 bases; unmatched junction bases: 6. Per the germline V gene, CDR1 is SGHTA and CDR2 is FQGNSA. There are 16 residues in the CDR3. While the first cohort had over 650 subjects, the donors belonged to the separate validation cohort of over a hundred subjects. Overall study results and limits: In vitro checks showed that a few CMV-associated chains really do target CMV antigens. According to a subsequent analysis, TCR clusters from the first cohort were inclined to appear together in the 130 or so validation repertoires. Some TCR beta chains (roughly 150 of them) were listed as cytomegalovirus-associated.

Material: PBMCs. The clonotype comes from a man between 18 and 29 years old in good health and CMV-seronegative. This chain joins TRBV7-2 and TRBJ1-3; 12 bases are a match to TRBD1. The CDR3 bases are TGTGCCAGCAGCCCTCGGGACAGGGGGCAAGGAAACACCATATATTTT. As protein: CASSPRDRGQGNTIYF. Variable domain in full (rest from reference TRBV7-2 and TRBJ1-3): GAGVSQSPSNKVTEKGKDVELRCDPISGHTALYWYRQSLGQGLEFLIYFQGNSAPDKSGLPSDRFSAERTGGSVSTLTIQRTQQEDSAVYLCASSPRDRGQGNTIYFGEGSWLTVV.